This is a list of T cell receptor beta chains from one sample in a study of T-cell reconstitution after alpha-beta-depleted transplantation in children. TCRdb re-analysed the PCR reads in MiXCR, keeping a single row per CDR3 protein. This table has a few hundred thousand distinct CDR3 sequences, 20% to 30% appearing once. The material sequenced was PBMCs, taken before TCRalphabeta/CD19-depleted stem cell transplant. These receptors originate from a boy in the first two years of life with Wiskott-Aldrich syndrome, due to receive a stem cell transplant. The CDR3 runs from the conserved cysteine through the conserved F or W. Each record gives: V gene, clone size, D gene, J gene, CDR3 DNA, CDR3 protein. A D gene is named only where the DNA matches it firmly. Not all rows give a size; the values are once, few, many and, for expanded clones, a class.

TRBV11-2,many,NA,TRBJ2-6,TGTGCCAGCAGCAGTCGGAGCTCTGGGGCCAACGTCCTGACTTTC,CASSSRSSGANVLTF
TRBV6-1,few,NA,TRBJ1-5,TGTGCCAGCTGCGGACAGCTTAGCAATCAGCCCCAGCATTTT,CASCGQLSNQPQHF
TRBV19,few,NA,TRBJ2-2,TGTGCCAGTACCCCGGGAGCCAGCACCGGGGAGCTGTTTTTT,CASTPGASTGELFF
TRBV20-1,few,TRBD2,TRBJ2-5,TGCAGTGCCCCTAGGACTAGCGGGAGGGCTAAAGAGACCCAGTACTTC,CSAPRTSGRAKETQYF
TRBV5-6,few,TRBD2,TRBJ2-4,TGTGCCAGCAGCGAGCTAGCGGGGGACATTCAGTACTTC,CASSELAGDIQYF
TRBV5-6,NA,TRBD2,TRBJ2-1,TGTGCCAGCAGCTTGGGGCTAGCGGGAGGCCGCTCCTACAATGAGCAGTTCTTC,CASSLGLAGGRSYNEQFF
TRBV27,NA,TRBD1,TRBJ1-1,TGTGCCAGCAGTGAAGGACAGGGAACGTTCAATGAAGCTTTCTTT,CASSEGQGTFNEAFF
TRBV18,many,NA,TRBJ2-2,TGTGCCAGCTCACCTAGCTCCCCCGCCGGGGAGCTGTTTTTT,CASSPSSPAGELFF
TRBV5-6,few,NA,TRBJ2-1,TGTGCCAGCAGCCCACCTACAGGGGGGGGCTACAATGAGCAGTTCTTC,CASSPPTGGGYNEQFF
TRBV25-1,few,NA,TRBJ2-1,TGTGCCAGCAGTGGTATAGGAGCCTACAATGAGCAGTTCTTC,CASSGIGAYNEQFF
TRBV5-1,few,TRBD1,TRBJ1-1,TGCGCCAGCATCCTCTCTACAGGGGGCACTGAAGCTTTCTTT,CASILSTGGTEAFF
TRBV29-1,few,NA,TRBJ2-5,TGCAGCGTTGAAACGTCGGCTAGAGGAGAGACCCAGTACTTC,CSVETSARGETQYF
TRBV28,NA,TRBD2,TRBJ2-4,TGTGCCAGCAGTTACGGGGGGAACATTCAGTACTTC,CASSYGGNIQYF
TRBV6-2/TRBV6-3,few,NA,TRBJ2-1,TGTGCCAGCAGTAACCCTCTAGCATCTGAGCAGTTCTTC,CASSNPLASEQFF
TRBV12-3/TRBV12-4,NA,TRBD2,TRBJ2-5,TGTGCCAGCCGAAGAGGCGGGGGAGGTGAGGGAGAGACCCAGTACTTC,CASRRGGGGEGETQYF
TRBV4-2,NA,TRBD2,TRBJ2-5,TGTGCCAGCAGCCAGCTAGCGGGAGAGGAGACCCAGTACTTC,CASSQLAGEETQYF
TRBV4-1,once,NA,TRBJ1-1,TGCGCCAGCAGCCAAGATTTCCGGGGGCAGATCGCTGAAGCTTTCTTT,CASSQDFRGQIAEAFF
TRBV12-3/TRBV12-4,few,TRBD2,TRBJ2-1,TGTGCCAGCACCCTTAAGACTAGCGGGAGACATGAGCAGTTCTTC,CASTLKTSGRHEQFF
TRBV3-1,NA,TRBD2,TRBJ2-3,TGTGCCAGCAGCTCAGGACTAGCGGGACCCTACACAGATACGCAGTATTTT,CASSSGLAGPYTDTQYF
TRBV24-1,NA,NA,TRBJ2-3,TGTGCCACCAGTGACCCCCGAAGCACAGATACGCAGTATTTT,CATSDPRSTDTQYF
TRBV5-4,few,NA,TRBJ2-1,TGTGCCAGCAGCTTGGTGGGAACGGGGAATGAGCAGTTCTTC,CASSLVGTGNEQFF
TRBV7-2,NA,TRBD1,TRBJ1-2,TGTGCCAGCAGCGCCGAAGGGGGCGCGGGCTATGGCTACACCTTC,CASSAEGGAGYGYTF
TRBV9,few,NA,TRBJ2-1,TGTGCCAGCAGCGTAGGTAGCGCCCCTGGTAATGAGCAGTTCTTC,CASSVGSAPGNEQFF
TRBV20-1,NA,TRBD1,TRBJ2-4,TGCAGTGCGCATTCCCGGGACAGGGGGCGCAAAAACATTCAGTACTTC,CSAHSRDRGRKNIQYF
TRBV7-9,NA,TRBD2,TRBJ2-2,TGTGCCAGCAGCTCCCGTCTAGCGGGAGCCTCAGGGGAGCTGTTTTTT,CASSSRLAGASGELFF
TRBV20-1,NA,NA,TRBJ2-7,TGCAGTGCCCCAGATCGGCTGACGGGGGGCACATCGTACGAGCAGTACTTC,CSAPDRLTGGTSYEQYF
TRBV7-2,NA,NA,TRBJ1-3,TGTGCCAGCAGCGCAGGTCCAGGGTCCTCTGGAAACACCATATATTTT,CASSAGPGSSGNTIYF
TRBV6-5,few,TRBD2,TRBJ2-7,TGTGCCAGCAGTATCCTACGGGGGGACGAGCAGTACTTC,CASSILRGDEQYF
TRBV10-3,few,NA,TRBJ1-1,TGTGCCATCAGTGGTCTGAAGAACACTGAAGCTTTCTTT,CAISGLKNTEAFF
TRBV27,NA,NA,TRBJ2-6,TGTGCCAGCAGTTCGAGGTTGTACGGGGCCAACGTCCTGACTTTC,CASSSRLYGANVLTF
TRBV5-1,few,NA,TRBJ1-1,TGCGCCAGCAGCTTCATGGTCCTGAACACTGAAGCTTTCTTT,CASSFMVLNTEAFF
TRBV5-1,NA,NA,TRBJ2-7,TGCGCCAGCAGCTTGGCGGTGGGGAGCTACGAGCAGTACTTC,CASSLAVGSYEQYF
TRBV5-1,few,TRBD2,TRBJ2-7,TGCGCCAGCAGCTTGGCCGGGGGGTACGTTTCCTACGAGCAGTACTTC,CASSLAGGYVSYEQYF
TRBV5-1,few,TRBD1,TRBJ2-1,TGCGCCAGCAGCTTGGCCCTAACAGGGGACAGCTCCTACAATGAGCAGTTCTTC,CASSLALTGDSSYNEQFF
TRBV5-1,NA,NA,TRBJ1-3,TGCGCCAGCAGCTCGGGGGCGGCAGGAAACACCATATATTTT,CASSSGAAGNTIYF
TRBV5-1,NA,NA,TRBJ2-7,TGCGCCAGCACGATCGGGACATTTCCCTACGAGCAGTACTTC,CASTIGTFPYEQYF
TRBV7-2,few,NA,TRBJ2-1,TGTGCCAGCAGCTTAGCTGCTAGGGTGGTCTACAATGAGCAGTTCTTC,CASSLAARVVYNEQFF
TRBV7-3,NA,NA,TRBJ2-3,TGTGCCAGCAGCTTATCGGCGGGGGCGGATACGCAGTATTTT,CASSLSAGADTQYF
TRBV20-1,few,NA,TRBJ2-1,TGCAGTGCTAGAGAGGGGTTGGGGCATGAGCAGTTCTTC,CSAREGLGHEQFF